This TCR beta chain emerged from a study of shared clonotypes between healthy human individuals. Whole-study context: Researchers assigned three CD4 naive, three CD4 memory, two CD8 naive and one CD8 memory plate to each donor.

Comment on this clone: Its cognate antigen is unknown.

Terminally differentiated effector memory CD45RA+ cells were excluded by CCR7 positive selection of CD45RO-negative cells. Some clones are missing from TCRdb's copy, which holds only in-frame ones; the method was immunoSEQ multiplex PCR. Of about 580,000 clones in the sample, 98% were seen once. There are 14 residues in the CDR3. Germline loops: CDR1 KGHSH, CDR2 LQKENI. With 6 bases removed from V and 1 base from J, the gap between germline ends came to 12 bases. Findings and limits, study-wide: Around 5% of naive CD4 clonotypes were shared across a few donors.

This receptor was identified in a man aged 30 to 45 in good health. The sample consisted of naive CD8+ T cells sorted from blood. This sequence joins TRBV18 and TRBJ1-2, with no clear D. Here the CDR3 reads CASSPLGGNYGYTF. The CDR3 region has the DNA TGTGCCAGCTCGCCCTTAGGTGGTAACTATGGCTACACCTTC.